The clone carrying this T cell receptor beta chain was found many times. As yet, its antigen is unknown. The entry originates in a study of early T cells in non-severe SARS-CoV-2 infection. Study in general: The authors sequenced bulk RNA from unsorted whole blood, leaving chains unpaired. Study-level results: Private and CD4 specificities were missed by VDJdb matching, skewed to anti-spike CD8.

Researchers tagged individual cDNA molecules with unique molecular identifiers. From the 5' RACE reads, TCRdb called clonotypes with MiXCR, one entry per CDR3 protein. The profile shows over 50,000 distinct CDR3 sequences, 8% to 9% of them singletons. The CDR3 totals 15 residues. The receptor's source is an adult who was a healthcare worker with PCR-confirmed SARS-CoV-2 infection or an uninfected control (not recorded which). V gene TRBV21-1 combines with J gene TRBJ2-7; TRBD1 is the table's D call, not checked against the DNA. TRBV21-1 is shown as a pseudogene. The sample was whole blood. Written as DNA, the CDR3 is TGTGCCAGCCAGATGGACAGGAAAGGATCCTACGAGCAGTACTTC. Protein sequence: CASQMDRKGSYEQYF.